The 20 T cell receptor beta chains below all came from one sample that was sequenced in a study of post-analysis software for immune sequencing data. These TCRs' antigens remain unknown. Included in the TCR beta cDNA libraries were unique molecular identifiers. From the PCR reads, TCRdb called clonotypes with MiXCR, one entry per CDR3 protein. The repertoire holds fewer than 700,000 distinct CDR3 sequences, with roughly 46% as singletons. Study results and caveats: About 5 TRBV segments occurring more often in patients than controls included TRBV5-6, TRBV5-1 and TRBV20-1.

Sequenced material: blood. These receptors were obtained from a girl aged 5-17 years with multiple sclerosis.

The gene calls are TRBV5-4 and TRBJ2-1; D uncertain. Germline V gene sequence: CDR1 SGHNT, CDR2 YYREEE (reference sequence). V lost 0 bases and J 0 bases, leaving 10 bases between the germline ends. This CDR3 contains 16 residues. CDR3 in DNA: TGTGCCAGCAGCTTGGGAGCGCCTAGCTCCTACAATGAGCAGTTCTTC. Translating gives CASSLGAPSSYNEQFF.

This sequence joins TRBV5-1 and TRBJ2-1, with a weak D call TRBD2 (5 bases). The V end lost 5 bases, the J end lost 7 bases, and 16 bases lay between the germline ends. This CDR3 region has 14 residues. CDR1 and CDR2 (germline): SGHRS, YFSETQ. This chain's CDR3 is CASSPEEMGNEQFF. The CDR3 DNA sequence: TGCGCCAGCAGTCCGGAGGAGATGGGGAATGAGCAGTTCTTC.

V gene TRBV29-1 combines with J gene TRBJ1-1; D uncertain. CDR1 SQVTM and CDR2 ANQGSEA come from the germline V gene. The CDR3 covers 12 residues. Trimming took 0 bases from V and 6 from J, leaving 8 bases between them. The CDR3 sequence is CSVEDKGSEAFF. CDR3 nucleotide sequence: TGCAGCGTTGAAGATAAAGGCTCTGAAGCTTTCTTT.

This CDR3 reads CSVRQAETQYF. CDR3 in DNA: TGCAGCGTTAGGCAGGCCGAGACCCAGTACTTC. This chain connects TRBV29-1 to TRBJ2-5; D gene uncertain. Germline loops: CDR1 SQVTM, CDR2 ANQGSEA. This CDR3 is 11 amino acids long. V was cut by 5 bases and J by 5 bases, with 9 bases left in between. The whole variable domain, filled in from reference TRBV29-1 and TRBJ2-5, reads SAVISQKPSRDICQRGTSLTIQCQVDSQVTMMFWYRQQPGQSLTLIATANQGSEATYESGFVIDKFPISRPNLTFSTLTVSNMSPEDSSIYLCSVRQAETQYFGPGTRLLVL.

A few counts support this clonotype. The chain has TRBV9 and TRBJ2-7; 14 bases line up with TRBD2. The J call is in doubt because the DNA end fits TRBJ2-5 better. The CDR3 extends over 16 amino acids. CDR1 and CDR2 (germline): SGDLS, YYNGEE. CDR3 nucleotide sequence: TGTGCCAGCAGCGTGCTTGGACTAGCGGGAGGTGAGACCCAGTACTTC. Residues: CASSVLGLAGGETQYF.

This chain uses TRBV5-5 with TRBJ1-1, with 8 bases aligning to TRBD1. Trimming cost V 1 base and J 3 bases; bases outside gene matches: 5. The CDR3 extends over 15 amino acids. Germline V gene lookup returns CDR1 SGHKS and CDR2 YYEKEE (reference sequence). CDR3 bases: TGTGCCAGCAGCTTGCAGGGGGCGCGGGACACTGAAGCTTTCTTT. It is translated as CASSLQGARDTEAFF.

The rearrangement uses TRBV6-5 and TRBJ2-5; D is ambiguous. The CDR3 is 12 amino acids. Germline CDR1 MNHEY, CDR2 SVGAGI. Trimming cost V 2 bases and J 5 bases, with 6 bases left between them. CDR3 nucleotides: TGTGCCAGCAGTTACGGCGAGGAGACCCAGTACTTC. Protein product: CASSYGEETQYF.

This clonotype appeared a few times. CDR3 in amino acids: CASSQLSGQFSYEQYF. The CDR3 DNA reads TGCGCCAGCAGCCAACTGAGTGGACAGTTCTCCTACGAGCAGTACTTC. The J gene is TRBJ2-7, the V gene TRBV4-1; perhaps TRBD1 as D (6 bases). This CDR3 comprises 16 residues. From germline, CDR1 is MGHRA and CDR2 YSYEKL. V was shortened by 2 bases and J by 0 bases, with 14 bases between the two germline ends.

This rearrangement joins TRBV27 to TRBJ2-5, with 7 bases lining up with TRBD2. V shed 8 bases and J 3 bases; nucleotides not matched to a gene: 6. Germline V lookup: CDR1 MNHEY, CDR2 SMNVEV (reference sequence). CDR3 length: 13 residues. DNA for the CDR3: TGTGCCAGCTCAGGCGGGAGAAAAGAGACCCAGTACTTC. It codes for CASSGGRKETQYF.

The CDR3 coding sequence is TGTGCCAGCAGCCTACCGGGACTTCCCAACGAGCAGTACTTC. Amino acid sequence: CASSLPGLPNEQYF. J is TRBJ2-7 and V is TRBV21-1; the D call in the table, TRBD2, was not verified against the DNA. TRBV21-1 is a pseudogene locus. This CDR3 has 14 residues.

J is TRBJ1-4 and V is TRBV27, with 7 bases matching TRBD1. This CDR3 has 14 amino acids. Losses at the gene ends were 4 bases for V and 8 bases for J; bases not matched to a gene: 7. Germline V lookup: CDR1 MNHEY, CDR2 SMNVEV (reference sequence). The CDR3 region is CASSSYDREEKLFF. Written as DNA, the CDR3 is TGTGCCAGCAGTTCGTATGACAGGGAAGAAAAACTGTTTTTT.

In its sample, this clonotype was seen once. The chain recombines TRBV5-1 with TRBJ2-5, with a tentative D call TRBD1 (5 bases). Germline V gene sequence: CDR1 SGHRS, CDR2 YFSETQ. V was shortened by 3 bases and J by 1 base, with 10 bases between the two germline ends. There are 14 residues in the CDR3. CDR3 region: CASSWGPSQETQYF. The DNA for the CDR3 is TGCGCCAGCAGCTGGGGCCCCAGCCAAGAGACCCAGTACTTC.

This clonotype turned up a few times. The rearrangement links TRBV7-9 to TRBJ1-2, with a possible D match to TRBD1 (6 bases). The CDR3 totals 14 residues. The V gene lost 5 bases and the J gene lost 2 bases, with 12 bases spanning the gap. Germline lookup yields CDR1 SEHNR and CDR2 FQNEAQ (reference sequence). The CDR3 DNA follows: TGTGCCAGCAGCCCCGGGACACCAAACTATGGCTACACCTTC. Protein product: CASSPGTPNYGYTF.

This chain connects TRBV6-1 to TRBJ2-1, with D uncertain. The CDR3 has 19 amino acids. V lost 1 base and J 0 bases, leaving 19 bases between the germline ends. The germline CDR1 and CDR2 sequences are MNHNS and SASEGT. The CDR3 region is CASSEGESTAASSYNEQFF. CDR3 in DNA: TGTGCCAGCAGTGAAGGGGAATCAACGGCGGCTAGCTCCTACAATGAGCAGTTCTTC.

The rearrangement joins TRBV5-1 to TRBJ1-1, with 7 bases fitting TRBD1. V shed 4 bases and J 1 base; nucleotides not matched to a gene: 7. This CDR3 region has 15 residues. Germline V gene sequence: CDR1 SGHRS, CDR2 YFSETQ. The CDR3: CASSPEGAPNTEAFF. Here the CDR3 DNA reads TGCGCCAGCAGCCCCGAGGGGGCTCCGAACACTGAAGCTTTCTTT. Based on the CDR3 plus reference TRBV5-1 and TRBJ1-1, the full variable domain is KAGVTQTPRYLIKTRGQQVTLSCSPISGHRSVSWYQQTPGQGLQFLFEYFSETQRNKGNFPGRFSGRQFSNSRSEMNVSTLELGDSALYLCASSPEGAPNTEAFFGQGTRLTVV.

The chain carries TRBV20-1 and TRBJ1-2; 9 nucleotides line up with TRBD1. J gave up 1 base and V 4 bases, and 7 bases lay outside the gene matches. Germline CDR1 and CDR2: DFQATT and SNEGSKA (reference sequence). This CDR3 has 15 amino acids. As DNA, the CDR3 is TGCAGTGCTACAAGCGGGACAGGGTTTAACTATGGCTACACCTTC. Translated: CSATSGTGFNYGYTF.

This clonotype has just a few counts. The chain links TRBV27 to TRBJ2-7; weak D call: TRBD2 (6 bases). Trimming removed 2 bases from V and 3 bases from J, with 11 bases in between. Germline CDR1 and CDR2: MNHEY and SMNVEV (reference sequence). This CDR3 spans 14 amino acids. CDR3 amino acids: CASSLGREFYEQYF. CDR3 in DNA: TGTGCCAGCAGTTTAGGTCGGGAGTTCTACGAGCAGTACTTC.

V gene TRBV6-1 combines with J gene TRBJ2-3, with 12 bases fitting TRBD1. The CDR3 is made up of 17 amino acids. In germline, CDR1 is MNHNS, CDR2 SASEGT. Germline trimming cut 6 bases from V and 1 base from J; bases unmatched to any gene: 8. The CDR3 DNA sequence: TGTGCCAGCAGCCCCGGGACAGGGGGCACGGGCACAGATACGCAGTATTTT. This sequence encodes CASSPGTGGTGTDTQYF.

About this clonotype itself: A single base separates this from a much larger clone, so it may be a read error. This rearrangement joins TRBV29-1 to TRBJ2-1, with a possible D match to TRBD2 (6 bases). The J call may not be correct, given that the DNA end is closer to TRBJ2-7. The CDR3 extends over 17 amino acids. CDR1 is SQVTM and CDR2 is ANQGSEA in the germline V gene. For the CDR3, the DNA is TGCAGCGTTGCTATTCTATTAGGACCCGGGGGTCGCTACGAGCAGTACTTC. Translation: CSVAILLGPGGRYEQYF.

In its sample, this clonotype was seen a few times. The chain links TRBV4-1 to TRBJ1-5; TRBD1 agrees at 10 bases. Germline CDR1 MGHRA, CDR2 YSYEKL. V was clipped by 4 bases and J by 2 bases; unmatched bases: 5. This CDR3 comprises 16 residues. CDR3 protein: CASSPEGTGGNQPQHF. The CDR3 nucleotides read TGCGCCAGCAGCCCGGAGGGGACAGGGGGCAATCAGCCCCAGCATTTT.